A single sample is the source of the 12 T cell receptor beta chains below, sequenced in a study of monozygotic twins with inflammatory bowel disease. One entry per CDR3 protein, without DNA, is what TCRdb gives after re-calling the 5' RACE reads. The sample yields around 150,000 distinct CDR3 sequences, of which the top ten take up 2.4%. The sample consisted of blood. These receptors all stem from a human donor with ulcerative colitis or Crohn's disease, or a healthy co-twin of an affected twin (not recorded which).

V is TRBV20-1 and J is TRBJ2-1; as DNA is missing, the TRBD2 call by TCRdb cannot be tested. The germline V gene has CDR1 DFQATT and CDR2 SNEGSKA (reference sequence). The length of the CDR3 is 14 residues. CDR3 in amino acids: CSTLAGDSYNEQFF.

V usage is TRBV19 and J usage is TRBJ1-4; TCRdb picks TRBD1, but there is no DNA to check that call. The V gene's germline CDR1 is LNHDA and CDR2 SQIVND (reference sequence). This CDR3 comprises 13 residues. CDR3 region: CASTRGSNEKLFF.

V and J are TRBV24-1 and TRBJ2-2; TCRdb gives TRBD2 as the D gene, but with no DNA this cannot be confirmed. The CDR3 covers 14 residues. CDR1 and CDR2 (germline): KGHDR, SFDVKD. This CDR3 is CATSGNTVPGELFF.

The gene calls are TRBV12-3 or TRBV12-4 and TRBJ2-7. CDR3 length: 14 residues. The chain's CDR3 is CASREKMAYVEQYF.

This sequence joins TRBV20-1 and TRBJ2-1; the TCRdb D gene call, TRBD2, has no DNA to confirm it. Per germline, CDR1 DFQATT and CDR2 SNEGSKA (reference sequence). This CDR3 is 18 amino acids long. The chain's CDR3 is CSALSPETLAGRYNEQFF.

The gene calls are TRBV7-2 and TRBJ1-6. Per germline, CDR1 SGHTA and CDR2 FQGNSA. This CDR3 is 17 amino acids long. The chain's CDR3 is CASSLWSQRAANSPLHF.

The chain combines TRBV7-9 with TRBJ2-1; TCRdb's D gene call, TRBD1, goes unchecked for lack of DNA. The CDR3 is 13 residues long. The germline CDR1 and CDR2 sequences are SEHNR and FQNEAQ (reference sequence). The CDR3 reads CASSFGRGDEQFF.

CDR3 amino acids: CASSLSADTQYF. This rearrangement joins TRBV5-1 to TRBJ2-3. The CDR3 extends over 12 amino acids. Germline V gives CDR1 SGHRS, CDR2 YFSETQ.

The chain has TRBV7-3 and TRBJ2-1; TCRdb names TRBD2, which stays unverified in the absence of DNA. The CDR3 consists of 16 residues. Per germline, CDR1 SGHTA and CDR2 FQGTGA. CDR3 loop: CASSPRAGTSGGEQFF. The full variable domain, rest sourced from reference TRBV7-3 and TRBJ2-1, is GAGVSQTPSNKVTEKGKYVELRCDPISGHTALYWYRQSLGQGPEFLIYFQGTGAADDSGLPNDRFFAVRPEGSVSTLKIQRTERGDSAVYLCASSPRAGTSGGEQFFGPGTRLTVL.

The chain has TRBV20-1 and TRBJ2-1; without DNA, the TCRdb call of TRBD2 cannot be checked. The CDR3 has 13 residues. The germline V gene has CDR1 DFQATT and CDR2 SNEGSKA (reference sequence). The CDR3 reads CALAGVTYNEQFF.

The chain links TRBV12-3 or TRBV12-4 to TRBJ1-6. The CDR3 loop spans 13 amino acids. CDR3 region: CASSSFVGSPLHF.

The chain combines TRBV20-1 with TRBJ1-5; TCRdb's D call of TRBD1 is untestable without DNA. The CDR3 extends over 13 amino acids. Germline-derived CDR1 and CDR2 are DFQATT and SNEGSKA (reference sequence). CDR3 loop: CSALNRVGQPQHF.